This is a list of T cell receptor beta chains from one sample in a study of Graves' ophthalmopathy and Graves' hyperthyroidism. TCRdb re-analysed the multiplex PCR reads in MiXCR, keeping a single row per CDR3 protein. The data show about 200,000 distinct CDR3 sequences, 25% to 35% seen once. Sequencing input: peripheral blood. Source of these receptors: a man aged 50 to 60 with Graves' ophthalmopathy. The CDR3 runs from the conserved cysteine through the conserved F or W. The D gene is left open where the match is weak. The size field is filled for only some rows; it gives once, few, many or a size class.

v_gene: TRBV12-3/TRBV12-4; j_gene: TRBJ1-1; d_gene: TRBD1; abundance: -; CDR3nt: TGTGCCAGCAGTTTAGCTAACAGGGGAACTGAAGCTTTCTTT; CDR3aa: CASSLANRGTEAFF
v_gene: TRBV28; j_gene: TRBJ2-7; d_gene: -; abundance: -; CDR3nt: TGTGCCAGCAGTCCGTCCGGGGCGAGGCCCGAGCAGTACTTC; CDR3aa: CASSPSGARPEQYF
v_gene: TRBV11-2; j_gene: TRBJ2-7; d_gene: TRBD2; abundance: many; CDR3nt: TGTGCCAGCAGATCATTAGGACGACTAGCGGGAGATGAGCAGTACTTC; CDR3aa: CASRSLGRLAGDEQYF
v_gene: TRBV20-1; j_gene: TRBJ2-2; d_gene: TRBD2; abundance: many; CDR3nt: TGCAGTGCTAGAGAAAGAGGACTAGCGGGAAACACCGGGGAGCTGTTTTTT; CDR3aa: CSARERGLAGNTGELFF
v_gene: TRBV28; j_gene: TRBJ2-7; d_gene: TRBD1; abundance: -; CDR3nt: TGTGCCAGCACCGGGCAGGGGGCGGGAGAGCAGTACTTC; CDR3aa: CASTGQGAGEQYF
v_gene: TRBV12-3/TRBV12-4; j_gene: TRBJ2-7; d_gene: -; abundance: -; CDR3nt: TGTGCCAGCAGTCTGCACCTCTCCTACGAGCAGTACTTC; CDR3aa: CASSLHLSYEQYF
v_gene: TRBV6-1; j_gene: TRBJ2-7; d_gene: -; abundance: many; CDR3nt: TGTGCCAGCAGGGACCCACAGGGTAAGGCCGAGCAGTACTTC; CDR3aa: CASRDPQGKAEQYF
v_gene: TRBV12-3/TRBV12-4; j_gene: TRBJ1-1; d_gene: -; abundance: few; CDR3nt: TGTGCCAGCAGCCCGCCGGGCACGAACACTGAAGCTTTCTTT; CDR3aa: CASSPPGTNTEAFF
v_gene: TRBV12-3/TRBV12-4; j_gene: TRBJ1-5; d_gene: TRBD1; abundance: -; CDR3nt: TGTGCCAGCAGTACCACAGGGGCAGGCAATCAGCCCCAGCATTTT; CDR3aa: CASSTTGAGNQPQHF
v_gene: TRBV12-3/TRBV12-4; j_gene: TRBJ1-5; d_gene: -; abundance: -; CDR3nt: TGTGCCAGCAGTCCCGAGGGGGGGGGACAGCCCCAGCATTTT; CDR3aa: CASSPEGGGQPQHF
v_gene: TRBV6-2/TRBV6-3; j_gene: TRBJ2-2; d_gene: TRBD1; abundance: few; CDR3nt: TGTGCCAGCAGTTTCCGGGACAGACAGAACACCGGGGAGCTGTTTTTT; CDR3aa: CASSFRDRQNTGELFF
v_gene: TRBV12-3/TRBV12-4; j_gene: TRBJ2-7; d_gene: -; abundance: many; CDR3nt: TGTGCCAGCAGTCGTGGAAGCTCCTACGAGCAGTACTTC; CDR3aa: CASSRGSSYEQYF
v_gene: TRBV20-1; j_gene: TRBJ1-6; d_gene: TRBD1; abundance: many; CDR3nt: TGCAGTGCCCCTAGGACAGGGAGCTCCTATAATTCACCCCTCCACTTT; CDR3aa: CSAPRTGSSYNSPLHF
v_gene: TRBV4-2; j_gene: TRBJ2-5; d_gene: -; abundance: many; CDR3nt: TGTGCCAGCAGCCAAGATCGGGGTCTGGTGATCCCAGAGACCCAGTACTTC; CDR3aa: CASSQDRGLVIPETQYF
v_gene: TRBV27; j_gene: TRBJ1-2; d_gene: -; abundance: -; CDR3nt: TGTGCCTCCAGCGGAGAAGGGGCTCTAAACTATGGCTACACCTTC; CDR3aa: CASSGEGALNYGYTF
v_gene: TRBV10-1; j_gene: TRBJ2-5; d_gene: -; abundance: many; CDR3nt: TGCGCCAGCAGTGAGTCGAGGGGGGAGTGGGGCCAAGAGACCCAGTACTTC; CDR3aa: CASSESRGEWGQETQYF
v_gene: TRBV20-1; j_gene: TRBJ1-2; d_gene: TRBD1; abundance: many; CDR3nt: TGCAGTGCTAGAGAACAGGGGAGAGATGGCTACACCTTC; CDR3aa: CSAREQGRDGYTF
v_gene: TRBV7-9; j_gene: TRBJ2-2; d_gene: -; abundance: many; CDR3nt: TGTGCCAGCAGCTTAGGACAGCGCACCGGGGAGCTGTTTTTT; CDR3aa: CASSLGQRTGELFF
v_gene: TRBV9; j_gene: TRBJ2-2; d_gene: TRBD2; abundance: many; CDR3nt: TGTGCCAGCAGCGTAGAGCATAGCGGGAGAGCCGGGGAGCTGTTTTTT; CDR3aa: CASSVEHSGRAGELFF
v_gene: TRBV5-5; j_gene: TRBJ2-5; d_gene: -; abundance: -; CDR3nt: TGTGCCGGGGGACCCGGGGCGCAAGAGACCCAGTACTTC; CDR3aa: CAGGPGAQETQYF
v_gene: TRBV11-2; j_gene: TRBJ2-7; d_gene: TRBD1; abundance: -; CDR3nt: TGTGCCAGCACCAGGGACAGGGACGACGAGCAGTACTTC; CDR3aa: CASTRDRDDEQYF
v_gene: TRBV2; j_gene: TRBJ1-5; d_gene: -; abundance: many; CDR3nt: TGTGCCAGCAGTGAAGCGATGGGGCCCAGCACCTATCAGCCCCAGCATTTT; CDR3aa: CASSEAMGPSTYQPQHF
v_gene: TRBV4-3; j_gene: TRBJ2-3; d_gene: TRBD2; abundance: many; CDR3nt: TGCGCCAGCAGCCAAGATGTAACTAGCGGGGCTAGCACAGATACGCAGTATTTT; CDR3aa: CASSQDVTSGASTDTQYF
v_gene: TRBV11-2; j_gene: TRBJ1-2; d_gene: TRBD1; abundance: few; CDR3nt: TGTGCCAGCAGCTCGCCCGGCAGGACAGGGGCGTGGGGCTACACCTTC; CDR3aa: CASSSPGRTGAWGYTF
v_gene: TRBV6-2/TRBV6-3; j_gene: TRBJ2-2; d_gene: TRBD1; abundance: many; CDR3nt: TGTGCCAGCAGCACTATCCTGACAGGGAATACCGGGGAGCTGTTTTTT; CDR3aa: CASSTILTGNTGELFF
v_gene: TRBV29-1; j_gene: TRBJ2-5; d_gene: -; abundance: many; CDR3nt: TGCAGCGTCCAGGAATACTTAGAGACCCAGTACTTC; CDR3aa: CSVQEYLETQYF
v_gene: TRBV28; j_gene: TRBJ2-7; d_gene: -; abundance: -; CDR3nt: TGTGCCAGCAATCTACAGGGTTTTTCCAGGAACGAGCAGTACTTC; CDR3aa: CASNLQGFSRNEQYF
v_gene: TRBV30; j_gene: TRBJ1-5; d_gene: TRBD1; abundance: once; CDR3nt: TGTGCCTGGAGTGCAGGAGGGGGCACAAGGCCCCAGCATTTT; CDR3aa: CAWSAGGGTRPQHF
v_gene: TRBV6-1; j_gene: TRBJ2-6; d_gene: TRBD1; abundance: -; CDR3nt: TGTGCCAGCAATGGGGACGGGACAGCTGGGGCCAACGTCCTGACTTTC; CDR3aa: CASNGDGTAGANVLTF
v_gene: TRBV7-8; j_gene: TRBJ1-1; d_gene: TRBD1; abundance: -; CDR3nt: TGTGCCAGCAGCTTACGAGGGGGCGCAGGGGTGGCTGAAGCTTTCTTT; CDR3aa: CASSLRGGAGVAEAFF
v_gene: TRBV6-2/TRBV6-3; j_gene: TRBJ1-1; d_gene: -; abundance: -; CDR3nt: TGTGCCAGCAGTTACGACGTTGGGAGCGGGCCCACTGGAGCTTTCTTT; CDR3aa: CASSYDVGSGPTGAFF
v_gene: TRBV29-1; j_gene: TRBJ2-7; d_gene: TRBD2; abundance: many; CDR3nt: TGCAGCGTTGAAGGCGCTAGCGGGAGTGCATACGAGCAGTACTTC; CDR3aa: CSVEGASGSAYEQYF
v_gene: TRBV7-2; j_gene: TRBJ2-5; d_gene: -; abundance: -; CDR3nt: TGTGCCAGCAGCCTGGGCAGGGACGAGACCCAGTACTTC; CDR3aa: CASSLGRDETQYF
v_gene: TRBV12-3/TRBV12-4; j_gene: TRBJ1-1; d_gene: -; abundance: -; CDR3nt: TGTGCCAGCAGTTTCGGAGGGGAGGGTAGAGCTTTCTTT; CDR3aa: CASSFGGEGRAFF
v_gene: TRBV28; j_gene: TRBJ1-2; d_gene: TRBD1; abundance: -; CDR3nt: TGTGCCAGCAGTCGAGGGGGACAGTTGAGCTACACCTTC; CDR3aa: CASSRGGQLSYTF
v_gene: TRBV27; j_gene: TRBJ1-6; d_gene: -; abundance: many; CDR3nt: TGTGCCAGCAGTCCCCTCGGGGCGACCCTCCACTTT; CDR3aa: CASSPLGATLHF
v_gene: TRBV4-1; j_gene: TRBJ1-5; d_gene: TRBD1; abundance: many; CDR3nt: TGCGCCAGCAGCCGACCGGGGACAGACCCCAATGGGCCCCAGCATTTT; CDR3aa: CASSRPGTDPNGPQHF
v_gene: TRBV4-3; j_gene: TRBJ2-7; d_gene: -; abundance: many; CDR3nt: TGCGCCAGCAGCCAAGAGGCAGGGGTGGATTACGAGCAGTACTTC; CDR3aa: CASSQEAGVDYEQYF
v_gene: TRBV12-3/TRBV12-4; j_gene: TRBJ2-2; d_gene: TRBD1; abundance: many; CDR3nt: TGTGCCAGCAGTTGGGACAGGGGGCTTTACACCGGGGAGCTGTTTTTT; CDR3aa: CASSWDRGLYTGELFF
v_gene: TRBV29-1; j_gene: TRBJ2-7; d_gene: TRBD2; abundance: -; CDR3nt: TGCAGCGCGCGGCGGGGGGCAAGATACGAGCAGTACTTC; CDR3aa: CSARRGARYEQYF
v_gene: TRBV6-2/TRBV6-3; j_gene: TRBJ2-5; d_gene: -; abundance: -; CDR3nt: TGTGCCAGCAGTTACCCACAAGAGGGAGGACTGGAGACCCAGTACTTC; CDR3aa: CASSYPQEGGLETQYF
v_gene: TRBV7-8; j_gene: TRBJ1-5; d_gene: TRBD1; abundance: many; CDR3nt: TGTGCCAGCAGCCTACAGGGGGCGAACAATCAGCCCCAGCATTTT; CDR3aa: CASSLQGANNQPQHF
v_gene: TRBV3-1; j_gene: TRBJ1-2; d_gene: -; abundance: many; CDR3nt: TGTGTCAGCAGTCTCGGACAGACGGATGGCTACACCTTC; CDR3aa: CVSSLGQTDGYTF
v_gene: TRBV11-2; j_gene: TRBJ2-2; d_gene: -; abundance: -; CDR3nt: TGTGCCAGCAGCCGGACAGTAGGCGGCGGGGAGCTGTTTTTT; CDR3aa: CASSRTVGGGELFF
v_gene: TRBV6-1; j_gene: TRBJ1-5; d_gene: -; abundance: many; CDR3nt: TGTGCCAGCAGTGAAGCGATTTTTAATCAGCCCCAGCATTTT; CDR3aa: CASSEAIFNQPQHF
v_gene: TRBV10-3; j_gene: TRBJ2-5; d_gene: TRBD1; abundance: many; CDR3nt: TGTGCCACCCAGGGGGCGTCGGAGACCCAGTACTTC; CDR3aa: CATQGASETQYF
v_gene: TRBV28; j_gene: TRBJ2-5; d_gene: -; abundance: -; CDR3nt: TGTGCCAGCAGTTTAGCGGAGTTCCAAGAGACCCAGTACTTC; CDR3aa: CASSLAEFQETQYF
v_gene: TRBV29-1; j_gene: TRBJ2-7; d_gene: TRBD2; abundance: many; CDR3nt: TGCAGCGAAGATCTCGCGGGAGGGGGGGCAAAGGGCTACGAGCAGTACTTC; CDR3aa: CSEDLAGGGAKGYEQYF
v_gene: TRBV30; j_gene: TRBJ1-2; d_gene: TRBD1; abundance: many; CDR3nt: TGTGCCTGGAGTTGGGGCAGGGGGGATTATGGCTACACCTTC; CDR3aa: CAWSWGRGDYGYTF
v_gene: TRBV7-8; j_gene: TRBJ2-2; d_gene: TRBD2; abundance: many; CDR3nt: TGTGCCAGCAGCTTGGGACTAGGGAACACCGGGGAGCTGTTTTTT; CDR3aa: CASSLGLGNTGELFF
v_gene: TRBV13; j_gene: TRBJ2-7; d_gene: TRBD1; abundance: many; CDR3nt: TGTGCCAGCAGCGAGGGACAGGGGAGGACCTACGAGCAGTACTTC; CDR3aa: CASSEGQGRTYEQYF
v_gene: TRBV6-5; j_gene: TRBJ2-2; d_gene: -; abundance: -; CDR3nt: TGTGCCAGCAGTTTCCCCCCCCGGGGACTGAACACCGGGGAGCTGTTTTTT; CDR3aa: CASSFPPRGLNTGELFF
v_gene: TRBV11-2; j_gene: TRBJ2-7; d_gene: -; abundance: many; CDR3nt: TGTGCCAGCAGCTTCCGGGGGATAGGCTACGAGCAGTACTTC; CDR3aa: CASSFRGIGYEQYF
v_gene: TRBV12-3/TRBV12-4; j_gene: TRBJ2-7; d_gene: -; abundance: many; CDR3nt: TGTGCCAGCAGTTCGCTAGCTGGCGAGCAGTACTTC; CDR3aa: CASSSLAGEQYF
v_gene: TRBV6-6; j_gene: TRBJ2-7; d_gene: -; abundance: many; CDR3nt: TGTGCCAGCAGTCTCCACGAGACAGAGAATTACGAGCAGTACTTC; CDR3aa: CASSLHETENYEQYF
v_gene: TRBV7-2; j_gene: TRBJ2-5; d_gene: TRBD2; abundance: -; CDR3nt: TGTGCCAGCAGCTTAGCGCGGGCTAGCGGGGGTTACCAAGAGACCCAGTACTTC; CDR3aa: CASSLARASGGYQETQYF
v_gene: TRBV28; j_gene: TRBJ1-1; d_gene: -; abundance: many; CDR3nt: TGTGCCAGCAGTTTTTACCCCTCTGAAGCTTTCTTT; CDR3aa: CASSFYPSEAFF
v_gene: TRBV15; j_gene: TRBJ1-2; d_gene: -; abundance: -; CDR3nt: TGTGCCACCAGCAGAGCCGCGGCCGGTTTATTGGGTGGCTACACCTTC; CDR3aa: CATSRAAAGLLGGYTF
v_gene: TRBV12-3/TRBV12-4; j_gene: TRBJ1-1; d_gene: -; abundance: medium-sized; CDR3nt: TGTGCCAGCAGTTTCGGCGGCACTGAAGCTTTCTTT; CDR3aa: CASSFGGTEAFF